This record concerns one T cell receptor (beta chain) sequence. TCRdb keeps only in-frame clones here, not all; method: immunoSEQ multiplex PCR. Counted here are hundreds of thousands of clones, about nine tenths occurring once; the ten biggest clones make up 0.83%. This specimen comes from a study of cytomegalovirus exposure and HLA in healthy donors. Germline V gene lookup returns CDR1 MNHNS and CDR2 SASEGT. The V end was cut by 4 bases, the J end by 5 bases, with 11 bases between. The CDR3 extends over 13 amino acids. The TCR sequence derives from a woman aged 18-29 years in good health and CMV-seronegative. Sequences were obtained from PBMCs. This chain joins TRBV6-1 and TRBJ1-1; possibly TRBD1 for D (5 bases). CDR3 in amino acids: CASSVSRVTEAFF. The CDR3 DNA reads TGTGCCAGCAGTGTATCCAGGGTAACTGAAGCTTTCTTT.